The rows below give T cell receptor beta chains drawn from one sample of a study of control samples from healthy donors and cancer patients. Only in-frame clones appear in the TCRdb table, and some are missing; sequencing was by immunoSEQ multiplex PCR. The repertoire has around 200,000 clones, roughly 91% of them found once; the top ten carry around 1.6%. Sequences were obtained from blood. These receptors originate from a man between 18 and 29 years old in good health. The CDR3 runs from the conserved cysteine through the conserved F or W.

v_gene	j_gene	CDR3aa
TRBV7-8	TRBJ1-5	CASSTDSNQPQHF
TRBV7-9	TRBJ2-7	CASSPGGGSYEQYF
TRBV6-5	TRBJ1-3	CASSPGGKAGNTIYF
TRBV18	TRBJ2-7	CASSLGTDSYEQYF
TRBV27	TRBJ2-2	CASKYRGRNTGELFF
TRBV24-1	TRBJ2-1	CATSDFSGTGVYNEQFF
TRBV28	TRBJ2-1	CASRKGQGTGEQFF
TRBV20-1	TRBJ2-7	CSASSGAPLDEQYF
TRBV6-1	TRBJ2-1	CASSDMGTSYNEQFF
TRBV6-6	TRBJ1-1	CASSTISTGNTEAFF
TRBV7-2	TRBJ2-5	CASSLALIAGGHGETQYF
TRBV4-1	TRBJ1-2	CASSQDQVEGRNGYTF
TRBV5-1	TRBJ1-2	CATSMGGNYGYTF
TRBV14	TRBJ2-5	CASSQDRGVVETQYF
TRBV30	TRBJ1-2	CAWSVRGPSYGYTF
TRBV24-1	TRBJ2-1	CATSDRSLIPGTHYNEQFF
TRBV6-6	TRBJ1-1	CASSDPGPNTEAFF
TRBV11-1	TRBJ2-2	CASSPGVTGELFF
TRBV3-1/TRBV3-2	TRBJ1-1	CASSHGQYTEAFF
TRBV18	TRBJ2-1	CASSPPGGNEQFF
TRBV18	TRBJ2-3	CASSLGGEDTQYF
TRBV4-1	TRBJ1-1	CASSQVPQRELNTEAFF
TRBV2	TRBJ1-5	CASSASVRQPQHF
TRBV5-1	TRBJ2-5	CASSARGRQGRVETQYF